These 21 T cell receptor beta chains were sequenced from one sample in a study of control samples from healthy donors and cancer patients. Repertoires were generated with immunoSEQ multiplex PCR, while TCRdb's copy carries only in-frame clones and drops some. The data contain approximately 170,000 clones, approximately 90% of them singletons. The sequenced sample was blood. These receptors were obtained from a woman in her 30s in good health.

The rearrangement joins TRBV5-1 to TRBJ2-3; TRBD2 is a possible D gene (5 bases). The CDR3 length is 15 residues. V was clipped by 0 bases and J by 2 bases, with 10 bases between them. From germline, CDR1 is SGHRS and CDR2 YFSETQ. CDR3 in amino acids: CASSLVGGFTDTQYF. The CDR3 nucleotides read TGCGCCAGCAGCTTGGTCGGCGGGTTCACAGATACGCAGTATTTT.

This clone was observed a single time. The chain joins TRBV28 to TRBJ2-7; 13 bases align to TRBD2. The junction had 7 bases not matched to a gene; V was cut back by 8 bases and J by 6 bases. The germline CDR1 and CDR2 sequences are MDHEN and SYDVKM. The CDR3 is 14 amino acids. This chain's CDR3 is CASGLAGVPSEQYF. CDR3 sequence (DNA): TGTGCCAGCGGACTAGCGGGAGTACCCTCCGAGCAGTACTTC. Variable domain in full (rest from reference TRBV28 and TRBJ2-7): DVKVTQSSRYLVKRTGEKVFLECVQDMDHENMFWYRQDPGLGLRLIYFSYDVKMKEKGDIPEGYSVSREKKERFSLILESASTNQTSMYLCASGLAGVPSEQYFGPGTRLTVT.

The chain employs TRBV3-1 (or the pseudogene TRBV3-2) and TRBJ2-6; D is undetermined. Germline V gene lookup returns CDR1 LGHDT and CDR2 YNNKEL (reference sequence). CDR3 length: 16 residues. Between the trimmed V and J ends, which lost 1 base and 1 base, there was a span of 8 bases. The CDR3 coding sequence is TGTGCCAGCAGCCAAGGGGGAACATCTGGGGCCAACGTCCTGACTTTC. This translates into CASSQGGTSGANVLTF.

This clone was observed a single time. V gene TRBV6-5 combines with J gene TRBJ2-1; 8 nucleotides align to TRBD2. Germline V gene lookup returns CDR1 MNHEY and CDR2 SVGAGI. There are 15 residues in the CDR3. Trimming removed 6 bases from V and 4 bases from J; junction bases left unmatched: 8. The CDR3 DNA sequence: TGTGCCAGCAGGAGACTGGGCGGGAGGTACAATGAGCAGTTCTTC. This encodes CASRRLGGRYNEQFF.

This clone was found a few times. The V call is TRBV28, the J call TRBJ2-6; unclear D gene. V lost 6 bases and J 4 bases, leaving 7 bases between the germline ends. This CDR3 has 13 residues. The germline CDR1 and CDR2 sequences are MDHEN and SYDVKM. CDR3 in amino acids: CASSRPGANVLTF. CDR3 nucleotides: TGTGCCAGCAGCCGGCCCGGGGCCAACGTCCTGACTTTC. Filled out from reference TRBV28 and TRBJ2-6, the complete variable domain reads DVKVTQSSRYLVKRTGEKVFLECVQDMDHENMFWYRQDPGLGLRLIYFSYDVKMKEKGDIPEGYSVSREKKERFSLILESASTNQTSMYLCASSRPGANVLTFGAGSRLTVL.

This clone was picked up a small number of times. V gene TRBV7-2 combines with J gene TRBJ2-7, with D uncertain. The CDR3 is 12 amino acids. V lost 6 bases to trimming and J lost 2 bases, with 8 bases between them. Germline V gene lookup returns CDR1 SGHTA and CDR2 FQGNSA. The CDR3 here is CASSTHTYEQYF. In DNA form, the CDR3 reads TGTGCCAGCAGTACCCATACCTACGAGCAGTACTTC.

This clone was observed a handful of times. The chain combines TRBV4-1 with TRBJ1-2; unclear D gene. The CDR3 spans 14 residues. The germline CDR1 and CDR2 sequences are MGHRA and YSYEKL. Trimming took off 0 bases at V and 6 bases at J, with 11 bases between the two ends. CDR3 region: CASSQDEGPDGYTF. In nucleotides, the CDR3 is TGCGCCAGCAGCCAAGATGAAGGCCCCGATGGCTACACCTTC.

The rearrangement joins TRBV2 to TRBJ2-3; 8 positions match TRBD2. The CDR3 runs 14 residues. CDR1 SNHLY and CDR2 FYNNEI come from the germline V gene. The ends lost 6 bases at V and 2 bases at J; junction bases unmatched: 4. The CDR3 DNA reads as TGTGCCAGCAGCGAGACTAGCGACACAGATACGCAGTATTTT. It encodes CASSETSDTDTQYF.

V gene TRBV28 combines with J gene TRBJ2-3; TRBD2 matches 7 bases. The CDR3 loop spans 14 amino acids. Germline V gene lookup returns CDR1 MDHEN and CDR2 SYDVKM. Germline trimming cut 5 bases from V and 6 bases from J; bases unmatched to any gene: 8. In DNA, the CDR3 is TGTGCCAGCAGTGGACTAGATCTGCGGGATACGCAGTATTTT. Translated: CASSGLDLRDTQYF.

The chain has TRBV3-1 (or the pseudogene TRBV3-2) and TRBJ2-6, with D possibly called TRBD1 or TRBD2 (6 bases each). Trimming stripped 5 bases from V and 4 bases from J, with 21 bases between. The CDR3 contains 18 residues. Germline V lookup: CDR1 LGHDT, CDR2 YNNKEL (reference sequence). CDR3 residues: CASSGLTTGFGGANVLTF. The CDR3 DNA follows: TGTGCCAGCAGCGGACTAACAACAGGGTTCGGGGGGGCCAACGTCCTGACTTTC.

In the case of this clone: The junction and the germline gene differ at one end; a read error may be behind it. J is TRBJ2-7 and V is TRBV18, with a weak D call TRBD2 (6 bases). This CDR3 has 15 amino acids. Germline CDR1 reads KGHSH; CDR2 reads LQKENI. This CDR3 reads CASSRPGSVEYERYF. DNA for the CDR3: TGTGCCAGCTCCCGCCCCGGGAGTGTAGAGTACGAGCGGTACTTC.

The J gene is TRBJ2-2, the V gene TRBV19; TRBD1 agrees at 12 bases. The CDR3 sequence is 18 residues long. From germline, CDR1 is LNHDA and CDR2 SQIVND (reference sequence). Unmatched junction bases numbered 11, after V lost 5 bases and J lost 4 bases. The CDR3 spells CASSARDRGLWSTGELFF. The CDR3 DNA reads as TGTGCCAGTAGTGCCCGGGACAGGGGGCTTTGGAGCACCGGGGAGCTGTTTTTT.

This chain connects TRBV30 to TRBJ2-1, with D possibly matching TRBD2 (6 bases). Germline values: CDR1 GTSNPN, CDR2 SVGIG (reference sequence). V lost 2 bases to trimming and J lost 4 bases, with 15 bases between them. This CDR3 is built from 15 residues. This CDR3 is CAWSPLNGGYNEQFF. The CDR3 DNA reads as TGTGCCTGGAGTCCCCTAAACGGGGGATACAATGAGCAGTTCTTC.

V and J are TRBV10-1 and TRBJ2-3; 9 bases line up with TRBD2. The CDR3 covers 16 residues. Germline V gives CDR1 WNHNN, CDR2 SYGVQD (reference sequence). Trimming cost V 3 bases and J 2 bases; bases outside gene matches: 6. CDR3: CASSDRLAANTDTQYF. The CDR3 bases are TGCGCCAGCAGTGACCGACTAGCGGCTAACACAGATACGCAGTATTTT.

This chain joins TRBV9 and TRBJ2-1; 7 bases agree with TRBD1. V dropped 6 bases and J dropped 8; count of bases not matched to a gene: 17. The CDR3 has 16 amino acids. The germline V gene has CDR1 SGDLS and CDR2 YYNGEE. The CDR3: CASTALPEGTAHEQFF. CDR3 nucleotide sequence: TGTGCCAGCACCGCCTTACCTGAGGGGACAGCACATGAGCAGTTCTTC.

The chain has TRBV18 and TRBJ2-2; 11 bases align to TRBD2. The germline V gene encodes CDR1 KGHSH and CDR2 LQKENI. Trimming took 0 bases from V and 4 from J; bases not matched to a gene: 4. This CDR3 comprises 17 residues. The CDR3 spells CASSPPQTSGTTGELFF. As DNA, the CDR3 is TGTGCCAGCTCACCACCGCAGACTAGCGGGACCACCGGGGAGCTGTTTTTT.

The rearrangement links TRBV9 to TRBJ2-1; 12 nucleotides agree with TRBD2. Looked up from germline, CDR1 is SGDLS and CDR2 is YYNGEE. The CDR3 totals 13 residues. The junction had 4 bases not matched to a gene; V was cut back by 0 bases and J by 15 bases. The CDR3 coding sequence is TGTGCCAGCAGCGTAGGGACTAGCGGGATTGGGTTCTTC. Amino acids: CASSVGTSGIGFF.

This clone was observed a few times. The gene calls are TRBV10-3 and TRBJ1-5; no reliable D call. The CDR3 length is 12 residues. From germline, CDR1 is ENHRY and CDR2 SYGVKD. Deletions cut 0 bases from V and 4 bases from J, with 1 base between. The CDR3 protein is CAISESNQPQHF. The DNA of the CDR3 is TGTGCCATCAGTGAGTCTAATCAGCCCCAGCATTTT.

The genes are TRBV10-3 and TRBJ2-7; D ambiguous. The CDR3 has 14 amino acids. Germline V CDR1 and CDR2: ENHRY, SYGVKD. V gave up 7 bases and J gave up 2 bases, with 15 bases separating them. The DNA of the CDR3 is TGTGCCATCACTAGGTCGGGTAATCCCTACGAGCAGTACTTC. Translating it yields CAITRSGNPYEQYF.

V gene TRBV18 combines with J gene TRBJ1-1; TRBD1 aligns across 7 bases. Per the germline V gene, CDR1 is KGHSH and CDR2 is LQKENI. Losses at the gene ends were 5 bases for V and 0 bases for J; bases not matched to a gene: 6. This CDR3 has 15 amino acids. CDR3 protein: CASSSAGGMNTEAFF. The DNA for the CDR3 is TGTGCCAGCTCATCGGCAGGGGGGATGAACACTGAAGCTTTCTTT.

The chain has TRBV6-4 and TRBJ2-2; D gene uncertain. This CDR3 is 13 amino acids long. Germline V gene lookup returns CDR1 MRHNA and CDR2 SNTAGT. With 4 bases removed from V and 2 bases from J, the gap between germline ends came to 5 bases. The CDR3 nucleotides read TGTGCCAGCAGTGTCGACAACACCGGGGAGCTGTTTTTT. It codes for CASSVDNTGELFF.